This TCR beta chain was profiled in a study of lymphopenia after photon versus proton radiotherapy. Repertoires were generated with immunoSEQ multiplex PCR, while TCRdb's copy carries only in-frame clones and drops some. Of 150,000 to 200,000 clones listed, around nine tenths were seen once; the top ten hold less than 6%. CDR1 is MNHEY and CDR2 is SMNVEV in the germline V gene (reference sequence). V was clipped by 6 bases and J by 2 bases; unmatched bases: 2. The CDR3 loop spans 15 amino acids. The chain has TRBV27 and TRBJ2-1; 12 bases map to TRBD2. The TCR originated in a man aged 45-60 years with gastric cancer. Sequencing used peripheral blood, obtained from a patient treated with photon-based radiotherapy. Here the CDR3 DNA reads TGTGCCAGCAGCCGGACTAGCGGGACCTACAATGAGCAGTTCTTC. Amino acid sequence: CASSRTSGTYNEQFF.